Following are 26 T cell receptor beta chains from one sample sequenced in a study of blood T cell repertoires in COVID-19. TCRdb's copy holds only in-frame clones and misses some; the assay was immunoSEQ multiplex PCR. The sample contains approximately 140,000 clones, 84% of which appear only once. The sample comprised peripheral blood. The receptors originated from a woman aged 80 or older with acute or convalescent COVID-19.

This chain connects TRBV6-2 or TRBV6-3 to TRBJ2-7; 10 nucleotides match TRBD1. This CDR3 has 13 amino acids. After removal of 5 bases from V and 5 bases from J, the junction contained 3 bases not matched to a gene. Germline CDR1 reads MNHEY; CDR2 reads SVGEGT. CDR3 bases: TGTGCCAGCAGTGGGGACAGGGGCCACGAGCAGTACTTC. Protein: CASSGDRGHEQYF.

This clone was detected only a few times. The chain is built from TRBV11-2 and TRBJ1-5, with 9 bases identical to TRBD1. V lost 1 base, J lost 2 bases, and 9 bases stayed unmatched. The CDR3 totals 18 residues. Germline CDR1 is SGHAT and CDR2 is FQNNGV. In nucleotides, the CDR3 is TGTGCCAGCAGCTTAGGGGACAGGGTCTCCGGTGGCAATCAGCCCCAGCATTTT. It encodes CASSLGDRVSGGNQPQHF.

V usage is TRBV5-1 and J usage is TRBJ2-5, with D perhaps TRBD1 (6 bases). V shed 4 bases and J shed 4 bases, with 17 bases lying between them. This CDR3 spans 15 amino acids. Per the germline V gene, CDR1 is SGHRS and CDR2 is YFSETQ. CDR3 sequence: CASSLFQTGSETQYF. In nucleotides, the CDR3 is TGCGCCAGCAGCCTTTTTCAAACAGGGTCAGAGACCCAGTACTTC.

The rearrangement links TRBV25-1 to TRBJ2-1, with 8 bases that match TRBD1. With 1 base clipped from V and 6 bases from J, the junction kept 5 bases outside the gene matches. Germline CDR1 reads MGHDK; CDR2 reads SYGVNS. The CDR3 extends over 15 amino acids. The CDR3 reads CASSEFAGGFNEQFF. CDR3 nucleotide sequence: TGTGCCAGCAGTGAATTCGCAGGGGGCTTCAATGAGCAGTTCTTC.

The chain employs TRBV7-2 and TRBJ1-2, with D hard to call. The CDR3 covers 12 residues. V lost 1 base and J 8 bases, leaving 8 bases between the germline ends. Germline values: CDR1 SGHTA, CDR2 FQGNSA. CDR3 residues: CASSLDYGGYTF. The CDR3 DNA reads as TGTGCCAGCAGCTTAGACTACGGGGGCTACACCTTC.

V gene TRBV4-1 combines with J gene TRBJ2-7, with 8 bases identical to TRBD2. V gave up 1 base and J gave up 2 bases; unmatched junction bases: 4. Germline V gene data show CDR1 as MGHRA and CDR2 as YSYEKL. This CDR3 is built from 15 residues. The DNA of the CDR3 is TGCGCCAGCAGCCAAGCGGAGGGACTAGCCTACGAGCAGTACTTC. Its protein product is CASSQAEGLAYEQYF.

The rearrangement joins TRBV10-3 to TRBJ1-6; D remains unclear. The CDR3 covers 12 residues. Germline CDR1 and CDR2: ENHRY and SYGVKD. Trimming cost V 10 bases and J 7 bases, with 11 bases left between them. The CDR3: CATGEGNSPLHF. The CDR3 bases are TGTGCCACCGGGGAGGGAAATTCACCCCTCCACTTT.

The chain joins TRBV18 to TRBJ1-1, with D uncertain. This CDR3 has 15 residues. Between the trimmed V and J ends, which lost 1 base and 4 bases, there was a span of 13 bases. From germline, CDR1 is KGHSH and CDR2 LQKENI. The CDR3: CASSPLKRALTEAFF. CDR3 nucleotides: TGTGCCAGCTCACCACTTAAGCGGGCGCTCACTGAAGCTTTCTTT.

V gene TRBV23-1 combines with J gene TRBJ1-4; 9 bases fit TRBD1. TRBV23-1 falls under the ORF class, with uncertain function. V shed 6 bases, J shed 2 bases, and the junction held 13 bases outside the gene matches. The CDR3 spans 18 residues. In DNA, the CDR3 is TGCGCCAGCAGGGCAATCCCGGGACAGGGCCTCACTAATGAAAAACTGTTTTTT. This codes for CASRAIPGQGLTNEKLFF.

This clone was recorded only once. The chain links TRBV19 to TRBJ1-1; 10 bases fit TRBD1. Germline V gene sequence: CDR1 LNHDA, CDR2 SQIVND (reference sequence). V dropped 10 bases and J dropped 5; count of bases not matched to a gene: 10. The CDR3 loop spans 14 amino acids. CDR3 loop: CAIRTGGIRTEAFF. The DNA for the CDR3 is TGTGCCATCCGGACAGGGGGTATTAGGACTGAAGCTTTCTTT.

This chain links TRBV23-1 with TRBJ2-6, with 10 bases aligning to TRBD1. TRBV23-1 is an open reading frame whose function is uncertain. V shed 0 bases, J shed 0 bases, and the junction held 5 bases outside the gene matches. The CDR3 runs to 19 residues. CDR3 bases: TGCGCCAGCAGTCAATCGACCGGGACAGGGGACTCTGGGGCCAACGTCCTGACTTTC. Protein product: CASSQSTGTGDSGANVLTF.

The V call is TRBV6-2 or TRBV6-3, the J call TRBJ2-3; 7 nucleotides line up with TRBD2. Per germline, CDR1 MNHEY and CDR2 SVGEGT. Trimming at V came to 6 bases and at J to 2 bases, leaving 8 bases not matched to a gene. This CDR3 region has 15 residues. CDR3 residues: CASSRVGLFTDTQYF. CDR3 bases: TGTGCCAGCAGCCGCGTGGGACTATTCACAGATACGCAGTATTTT.

This clone is a singleton in its sample. The V and J genes are TRBV6-6 and TRBJ1-1, with TRBD1 matching 9 bases. Trimming at V came to 6 bases and at J to 3 bases, leaving 5 bases not matched to a gene. Per germline, CDR1 MNHNY and CDR2 SVGAGI (reference sequence). This CDR3 is 14 amino acids long. The CDR3 coding sequence is TGTGCCAGCAGCCCGGACAGGGGATACACTGAAGCTTTCTTT. It encodes CASSPDRGYTEAFF.

The J gene is TRBJ2-3, the V gene TRBV30; D possibly corresponds to TRBD2 (5 bases). Germline lookup yields CDR1 GTSNPN and CDR2 SVGIG (reference sequence). CDR3 length: 13 amino acids. The germline V and J ends were trimmed by 3 bases and 2 bases, with 9 bases remaining between them. CDR3 residues: CAWSGRATDTQYF. CDR3 DNA sequence: TGTGCCTGGAGCGGGCGGGCCACAGATACGCAGTATTTT.

This clone appeared a few times. This sequence joins TRBV6-1 and TRBJ1-3, with D unclear. Germline CDR1 reads MNHNS; CDR2 reads SASEGT. V was cut by 1 base and J by 0 bases, with 10 bases left in between. This CDR3 has 16 amino acids. The CDR3 DNA reads as TGTGCCAGCAGTGAAGGGGGAGCGACCTCTGGAAACACCATATATTTT. Translation gives CASSEGGATSGNTIYF.

The V call is TRBV7-9, the J call TRBJ2-1, with 11 bases identical to TRBD2. This CDR3 is 16 amino acids long. The V segment lost 2 bases and the J segment 6 bases; nucleotides outside the gene matches: 6. The V gene's germline CDR1 is SEHNR and CDR2 FQNEAQ (reference sequence). CDR3 in amino acids: CASSLIRLAGLNEQFF. The CDR3, as DNA: TGTGCCAGCAGCTTAATCCGACTAGCGGGACTCAATGAGCAGTTCTTC.

The chain joins TRBV2 to TRBJ1-2; TRBD1 matches 7 bases. CDR3 length equals 14 residues. Germline CDR1 reads SNHLY; CDR2 reads FYNNEI. After removal of 6 bases from V and 8 bases from J, the junction contained 12 bases not matched to a gene. CDR3 loop: CASRLQGFGGGYTF. The DNA for the CDR3 is TGTGCCAGCAGATTACAGGGGTTCGGTGGGGGCTACACCTTC.

This clone appeared a single time. The CDR3 region is CASSQVAGYYGYTF. In nucleotides, the CDR3 is TGTGCCAGCAGCCAAGTAGCAGGGTACTATGGCTACACCTTC. The rearrangement links TRBV3-1 (or the pseudogene TRBV3-2) to TRBJ1-2, with D perhaps matching TRBD1 (5 bases). Germline V gives CDR1 LGHDT, CDR2 YNNKEL (reference sequence). The CDR3 consists of 14 residues. Trimming took 1 base from V and 3 from J, leaving 9 bases between them.

CDR3 loop: CASSFDTDNEKLFF. CDR3 DNA sequence: TGTGCCAGCAGCTTCGACACCGATAATGAAAAACTGTTTTTT. This chain links TRBV5-5 with TRBJ1-4, with no clear D. V gave up 2 bases and J gave up 4 bases, with 9 bases separating them. There are 14 residues in the CDR3. Germline CDR1 SGHKS, CDR2 YYEKEE (reference sequence).

The chain is built from TRBV5-6 and TRBJ2-7; TRBD2 matches 9 bases. Trimming removed 1 base from V and 4 bases from J; junction bases left unmatched: 9. The CDR3 length is 16 residues. CDR1 is SGHDT, CDR2 YYEEEE, per germline. The CDR3, as DNA: TGTGCCAGCAGCTTGATGTCACCTAGCGGGGTTTACGAGCAGTACTTC. Translation: CASSLMSPSGVYEQYF.

This chain joins TRBV10-3 and TRBJ1-5; D unclear. Germline assignment: CDR1 ENHRY and CDR2 SYGVKD. V shed 3 bases and J shed 6 bases, with 12 bases lying between them. The CDR3 spans 14 residues. CDR3 region: CAISDDHGGQPQHF. The CDR3, as DNA: TGTGCCATCAGTGACGACCATGGAGGTCAGCCCCAGCATTTT.

The chain is built from TRBV7-2 and TRBJ2-7, with TRBD2 matching 8 bases. V shed 5 bases and J 7 bases; nucleotides not matched to a gene: 1. CDR3 length: 11 amino acids. Germline values: CDR1 SGHTA, CDR2 FQGNSA. The CDR3 sequence: CASSTGGEQYF. Here the CDR3 DNA reads TGTGCCAGCAGCACGGGGGGGGAGCAGTACTTC.

The chain couples TRBV18 to TRBJ2-2; D might be TRBD2 (5 bases). The germline CDR1 and CDR2 sequences are KGHSH and LQKENI. CDR3 length: 16 amino acids. Trimming pared 1 base from V and 2 bases from J, leaving 11 bases between. CDR3 DNA: TGTGCCAGCTCACCACTAGCGCTTACCAACACCGGGGAGCTGTTTTTT. Amino acid sequence: CASSPLALTNTGELFF. Combining the CDR3 with reference TRBV18 and TRBJ2-2 gives the whole variable domain NAGVMQNPRHLVRRRGQEARLRCSPMKGHSHVYWYRQLPEEGLKFMVYLQKENIIDESGMPKERFSAEFPKEGPSILRIQQVVRGDSAAYFCASSPLALTNTGELFFGEGSRLTVL.

This chain connects TRBV24-1 to TRBJ2-5; TRBD2 agrees at 11 bases. Trimming cost V 5 bases and J 2 bases; bases outside gene matches: 3. CDR1 and CDR2 from the germline V gene are KGHDR and SFDVKD. The CDR3 is made up of 15 amino acids. The CDR3: CATSAGTSGQETQYF. The DNA of the CDR3 is TGTGCCACCAGTGCCGGGACTAGCGGACAAGAGACCCAGTACTTC.

The V call is TRBV7-2, the J call TRBJ1-2, with TRBD1 matching over 7 bases. The V and J ends lost 4 bases and 5 bases, in that order; junction bases with no gene match: 10. Germline lookup yields CDR1 SGHTA and CDR2 FQGNSA. There are 15 residues in the CDR3. This CDR3 reads CASSSDRDWGYGYTF. CDR3 bases: TGTGCCAGCAGCTCCGACAGGGATTGGGGATATGGCTACACCTTC. Complete variable domain (other parts from reference TRBV7-2 and TRBJ1-2): GAGVSQSPSNKVTEKGKDVELRCDPISGHTALYWYRQSLGQGLEFLIYFQGNSAPDKSGLPSDRFSAERTGGSVSTLTIQRTQQEDSAVYLCASSSDRDWGYGYTFGSGTRLTVV.

V and J are TRBV2 and TRBJ2-1; 11 bases map to TRBD2. This CDR3 spans 16 amino acids. CDR1 and CDR2 from the germline V gene are SNHLY and FYNNEI. J gave up 12 bases and V 8 bases, and 18 bases lay outside the gene matches. The CDR3 sequence: CASHPGLLAGDPRQFF. CDR3 bases: TGTGCCAGCCACCCAGGTCTACTAGCGGGGGATCCTCGGCAGTTCTTC.